This is a list of T cell receptor beta chains from one sample in a study of T cells in Graves' hyperthyroidism and ophthalmopathy. Using its own MiXCR run on the multiplex PCR reads, TCRdb lists one record per CDR3 protein. The sample holds around 260,000 distinct CDR3 sequences, 25% to 30% seen once. Sequencing was performed on blood. The receptors come from a man aged 40-49 years with Graves' hyperthyroidism that later progressed to Graves' ophthalmopathy. CDR3s leave out the opening cysteine and the closing phenylalanine or tryptophan.

j_call cdr3_length v_call cdr3_aa
TRBJ1-5 11 TRBV12-3/TRBV12-4 ASSSTGVQPQH
TRBJ2-7 12 TRBV20-1 SAISPDSSYEQY
TRBJ1-2 11 TRBV19 ASSINSPYGYT
TRBJ2-7 13 TRBV20-1 SVPWVLAGTYEQY
TRBJ1-2 12 TRBV6-1 ASSHRDVGYGYT
TRBJ2-4 16 TRBV13 ASSLEWREGLAKNIQY
TRBJ2-7 11 TRBV11-2 ASSLDHRTEQY
TRBJ2-7 13 TRBV27 ASSSLGLAGREQY
TRBJ1-5 9 TRBV20-1 SAANPLTQH
TRBJ2-5 13 TRBV20-1 SASGMGLASETQY
TRBJ2-5 14 TRBV10-3 AITIPGLADQETQY
TRBJ2-7 13 TRBV9 ASSVGVGGNGEQY
TRBJ1-2 14 TRBV5-1 ASSLGGALSNYGYT
TRBJ1-1 12 TRBV10-3 AITQRQGGTEAF